The 8 T cell receptor beta chains in this list originate from one sample, sequenced in a study of T cell clonality in common variable immunodeficiency. Some clones are missing from TCRdb's copy, which holds only in-frame ones; the method was immunoSEQ multiplex PCR. The sample has about 81,000 clones, none seen only once. Source material: peripheral blood mononuclear cells. The receptor set was obtained from a person aged 18 to 70 in good health.

This clone has at least ten counts. The read ends 3 residues early relative to the CDR3; the germline J gene fills the gap. This chain connects TRBV7-4 to TRBJ2-1, with 9 bases fitting TRBD2. This CDR3 has 17 residues. From germline, CDR1 is SGHVT and CDR2 SQSDAQ. V trimming: 5 bases; J trimming: 0 bases; junction bases outside the gene matches: 8. The DNA read from the CDR3 is TGTGCCAGCAGCCCAGGGACTAGCCTAAGCTCCTACAATGAG. This translates into CASSPGTSLSSYNE. The entire CDR3 is CASSPGTSLSSYNEQFF.

In this sample, this clone turned up many times. The part of the CDR3 DNA that was read is TGCGCCAGCAGCTTTAATACAGGGCAAGAGACC. It specifies CASSFNTGQET. The whole CDR3 is CASSFNTGQETQYF. The chain links TRBV5-1 to TRBJ2-5; D might be TRBD1 (6 bases). The DNA ends 3 residues before the CDR3 does, and the rest of the CDR3 is filled in from the germline J gene. This CDR3 is built from 14 residues. The germline V gene encodes CDR1 SGHRS and CDR2 YFSETQ. The V and J ends lost 2 bases and 2 bases respectively, with 10 bases between them.

This clone was recorded at least ten times. The CDR3 end is not reached by the read, which stops 3 residues before it; the germline J gene fills it in. This chain joins TRBV19 and TRBJ2-3; D possibly corresponds to TRBD2 (5 bases). The CDR3 runs 14 residues. Germline CDR1 LNHDA, CDR2 SQIVND (reference sequence). V was pared by 5 bases and J by 3 bases, with 12 bases between. The covered CDR3 bases are TGTGCCAGTAGTCCCGCGGGTCTTACAGATACG. It encodes CASSPAGLTDT. The entire CDR3 reads CASSPAGLTDTQYF.

Ten or more counts support this clone. The junction does not match germline at one end; this may be a read error. The sequenced CDR3 bases are TGCGCCAGCAGCCAACCAGACAGGGGGCTAGTTGGC. As protein: CASSQPDRGLVG. The CDR3 in its entirety is CASSQPDRGLVGYTF. The V call is TRBV4-2, the J call TRBJ1-2; 10 bases align to TRBD1. The read ends 3 residues shy of where the CDR3 ends; the end is completed using the germline J gene. The CDR3 covers 15 residues. Germline V gene data show CDR1 as LGHNA and CDR2 as YNFKEQ.

This clone appeared many times. The CDR3 extends 3 residues past the end of the read, so its final part is completed from the germline J gene. This chain uses TRBV20-1 with TRBJ2-2, with a possible D match to TRBD2 (7 bases). Per germline, CDR1 DFQATT and CDR2 SNEGSKA (reference sequence). The CDR3 sequence is 14 residues long. V gave up 6 bases and J gave up 7 bases, with 18 bases separating them. Partial CDR3 DNA: TGCAGTGCAAGGGGGGGAGGGTTGGTCGGGGAG. Encoded protein: CSARGGGLVGE. The full CDR3 sequence reads CSARGGGLVGELFF.

This clone was counted at least ten times. The read ends 3 residues shy of where the CDR3 ends; the end is completed using the germline J gene. V and J are TRBV6-2 or TRBV6-3 and TRBJ1-1; 10 nucleotides align to TRBD1. The CDR3 has 15 amino acids. Trimming cost V 7 bases and J 5 bases; bases outside gene matches: 10. Looked up from germline, CDR1 is MNHEY and CDR2 is SVGEGT. The CDR3 loop reads CASNDPGQGGTEAFF. The CDR3 bases that were read are TGTGCCAGCAACGACCCAGGACAGGGGGGTACTGAA.

Ten or more counts support this clone. From the germline J gene comes the end of the CDR3, since the read stops 3 residues before it. The chain links TRBV18 to TRBJ2-1; 9 bases fit TRBD2. CDR1 KGHSH and CDR2 LQKENI come from the germline V gene. With 3 bases clipped from V and 6 bases from J, the junction kept 6 bases outside the gene matches. The CDR3 extends over 15 amino acids. Incomplete CDR3 DNA: TGTGCCAGCTCACCTTTAGCGGGAGTGTCCAATGAG. Its translation: CASSPLAGVSNE. The whole CDR3 sequence is CASSPLAGVSNEQFF.

This clone was detected ten times or more. The read is 3 residues too short to cover the CDR3 end, so that end is filled in from the germline J gene. The V call is TRBV11-2, the J call TRBJ1-2; the match to TRBD1 covers 7 bases. V gave up 5 bases and J gave up 4 bases; unmatched junction bases: 10. Germline CDR1 and CDR2: SGHAT and FQNNGV. CDR3 length: 15 amino acids. CDR3 bases read: TGTGCCAGCAGCCTAGGGACAGACAGCGGCTATGGC. This sequence encodes CASSLGTDSGYG. The whole CDR3 sequence is CASSLGTDSGYGYTF.